This T cell receptor (beta chain) was obtained from a study of CD8+CD57+ T cells in acquired aplastic anemia. Patients who underwent sequencing had shown CD8+CD57+ cell expansion by flow cytometry. Genomic DNA served as template for TCR beta VDJ and CDR3 profiling. TCRdb reprocessed the reads via MiXCR and lists one record per CDR3 protein. The sample includes roughly 290,000 distinct CDR3 sequences, approximately 58% of them seen just once. CDR1 MNHEY and CDR2 SVGAGI come from the germline V gene. The CDR3 sequence is 14 residues long. V dropped 7 bases and J dropped 1; count of bases not matched to a gene: 6.

The material sequenced was sorted CD4+, CD8+, or CD8+CD57+ T cells (not recorded which) from PBMCs. The chain links TRBV6-5 to TRBJ1-1, with 7 nucleotides matching TRBD1. The sequence derives from a human donor with aplastic anemia. The CDR3 sequence is CASIPTGTNTEAFF. The CDR3 DNA follows: TGTGCCAGCATCCCGACAGGGACGAACACTGAAGCTTTCTTT.